One and the same sample provided the 25 T cell receptor beta chains below, sequenced in a study of blood T cells in healthy people across ages. Alongside a J-beta primer mix, a sample-barcoded 5' primer served in a second PCR lasting roughly 6 to 11 cycles. TCRdb ran MiXCR on the 5' RACE reads and lists one entry per CDR3 protein. The sample lists roughly 1.5 million distinct CDR3 sequences, roughly 43% occurring once. The source material was blood. The receptors originated from a woman younger than 35 in good health.

The chain employs TRBV4-2 and TRBJ2-1; 9 bases match TRBD2. The DNA end is more similar to TRBJ2-7, so the J call may be wrong. CDR1 and CDR2 (germline): LGHNA, YNFKEQ. This CDR3 has 17 residues. As DNA, the CDR3 is TGTGCCAGCAGCCAAGATTCTAGCGGGACTTCCTACAATGAGCAGTACTTC. Residues: CASSQDSSGTSYNEQYF.

The chain uses TRBV5-5 and TRBJ1-6; D is undetermined. Trimming took 0 bases from V and 8 from J, leaving 9 bases between them. Germline assignment: CDR1 SGHKS and CDR2 YYEKEE (reference sequence). The CDR3 runs 14 residues. The CDR3 protein is CASSLDKDYSPLHF. The CDR3 DNA reads TGTGCCAGCAGCTTGGATAAGGACTATTCACCCCTCCACTTT.

The rearrangement uses TRBV27 and TRBJ1-6, with D hard to call. CDR1 is MNHEY, CDR2 SMNVEV, per germline (reference sequence). V was pared by 5 bases and J by 7 bases, with 9 bases between. The length of the CDR3 is 13 residues. CDR3 sequence: CASSVVANSPLHF. The CDR3 nucleotides are TGTGCCAGCAGTGTAGTGGCCAATTCACCCCTCCACTTT.

This clonotype was seen a handful of times. The chain links TRBV28 to TRBJ2-7; TRBD1 matches 8 bases. The CDR3 spans 16 residues. Germline CDR1 MDHEN, CDR2 SYDVKM. V gave up 2 bases and J gave up 0 bases; unmatched junction bases: 6. The CDR3: CASSLALTGDSYEQYF. The CDR3 DNA sequence: TGTGCCAGCAGTTTAGCCCTGACAGGGGACTCCTACGAGCAGTACTTC.

This chain connects TRBV2 to TRBJ2-1, with 11 bases aligning to TRBD2. CDR1 and CDR2 (germline): SNHLY, FYNNEI. Unmatched junction bases numbered 12, after V lost 11 bases and J lost 0 bases. This CDR3 spans 17 amino acids. The CDR3 sequence is CAYVPLAGGNSYNEQFF. CDR3 sequence (DNA): TGTGCCTACGTCCCGCTAGCGGGGGGCAACTCCTACAATGAGCAGTTCTTC. The full variable domain, in which reference TRBV2 and TRBJ2-1 provide the parts outside the CDR3, is EPEVTQTPSHQVTQMGQEVILRCVPISNHLYFYWYRQILGQKVEFLVSFYNNEISEKSEIFDDQFSVERPDGSNFTLKIRSTKLEDSAMYFCAYVPLAGGNSYNEQFFGPGTRLTVL.

The chain recombines TRBV2 with TRBJ2-1; 9 bases align to TRBD2. This CDR3 spans 14 amino acids. The ends lost 6 bases at V and 9 bases at J; junction bases unmatched: 9. Germline V gene lookup returns CDR1 SNHLY and CDR2 FYNNEI. The DNA for the CDR3 is TGTGCCAGCAGGGCCGGGACTAGCCTTAGTGAGCAGTTCTTC. Translated: CASRAGTSLSEQFF.

This sequence joins TRBV20-1 and TRBJ1-2; TRBD1 agrees at 9 bases. The CDR3 has 17 residues. Per the germline V gene, CDR1 is DFQATT and CDR2 is SNEGSKA (reference sequence). V gave up 5 bases and J gave up 5 bases; unmatched junction bases: 18. The CDR3 nucleotides read TGCAGTGCTCCCGGAACGGACAGGGGTTCGTCCCTTTATGGCTACACCTTC. This sequence encodes CSAPGTDRGSSLYGYTF.

The chain carries TRBV15 and TRBJ2-2; unclear D gene. V lost 2 bases and J 2 bases, leaving 3 bases between the germline ends. The germline V gene encodes CDR1 LNHNV and CDR2 YYDKDF (reference sequence). This CDR3 comprises 13 residues. CDR3 nucleotides: TGTGCCACCAGCAGAACAAACACCGGGGAGCTGTTTTTT. Translating it yields CATSRTNTGELFF.

This clonotype was seen a single time. The V call is TRBV6-1, the J call TRBJ2-4; 16 bases agree with TRBD2. CDR3 length: 18 residues. J lost 6 bases, V lost 6 bases, and 11 bases had no gene match. The germline V gene has CDR1 MNHNS and CDR2 SASEGT. The CDR3 DNA reads TGTGCCAGCAGACGAACGGGACTAGCGGGAGGGCTCGGAAACATTCAGTACTTC. Its translation is CASRRTGLAGGLGNIQYF.

This rearrangement joins TRBV5-1 to TRBJ2-3; tentative D call: TRBD1 (6 bases). The V end lost 5 bases, the J end lost 6 bases, and 19 bases lay between the germline ends. Germline CDR1 is SGHRS and CDR2 is YFSETQ. The CDR3 sequence is 15 residues long. The chain's CDR3 is CASSPDLLGADTQYF. CDR3 nucleotides: TGCGCCAGCAGTCCGGACCTCCTGGGGGCTGATACGCAGTATTTT.

CDR3 in amino acids: CASSEVRDSNQPQHF. The DNA of the CDR3 is TGCGCCAGCAGTGAGGTTAGGGACTCCAATCAGCCCCAGCATTTT. The genes are TRBV10-1 and TRBJ1-5; tentatively, D is TRBD1 (5 bases). Germline CDR1 and CDR2: WNHNN and SYGVQD (reference sequence). V was pared by 2 bases and J by 3 bases, with 11 bases between. The CDR3 length is 15 residues.

The chain links TRBV6-5 to TRBJ2-1, with D perhaps TRBD2 (6 bases). Germline values: CDR1 MNHEY, CDR2 SVGAGI. The V end lost 5 bases, the J end lost 12 bases, and 14 bases lay between the germline ends. CDR3 size: 12 residues. The CDR3 region is CASSTTSWVQFF. As DNA, the CDR3 is TGTGCCAGCAGTACAACTAGCTGGGTGCAGTTCTTC.

The genes are TRBV4-1 and TRBJ2-4, with unresolved D. V was clipped by 0 bases and J by 9 bases, with 9 bases between them. The CDR3 loop spans 13 amino acids. Germline V gene data show CDR1 as MGHRA and CDR2 as YSYEKL. The CDR3 protein is CASSQDSSGIQYF. CDR3 DNA sequence: TGCGCCAGCAGCCAAGATTCGAGTGGCATTCAGTACTTC.

This clonotype has a handful of counts. The chain employs TRBV7-9 and TRBJ1-2, with a possible D match to TRBD1 (6 bases). The germline gives CDR1 SEHNR, CDR2 FQNEAQ (reference sequence). The V gene lost 5 bases and the J gene lost 5 bases, with 15 bases spanning the gap. This CDR3 is built from 14 residues. The CDR3 loop reads CASSDPQGLYGYTF. The CDR3 bases are TGTGCCAGCAGCGACCCACAGGGTCTATATGGCTACACCTTC.

This clonotype was picked up many times. The chain has TRBV4-3 and TRBJ2-7; the D is unclear. Trimming removed 0 bases from V and 0 bases from J, with 9 bases in between. The CDR3 covers 15 residues. Germline V gene lookup returns CDR1 LGHNA and CDR2 YSLEER. The CDR3 is CASSQESRHSYEQYF. The CDR3 nucleotides read TGCGCCAGCAGCCAAGAAAGCCGACACTCCTACGAGCAGTACTTC.

This clonotype was counted only a few times. The rearrangement uses TRBV20-1 and TRBJ1-2; D uncertain. Looked up from germline, CDR1 is DFQATT and CDR2 is SNEGSKA (reference sequence). This CDR3 region has 16 residues. V lost 1 base and J lost 0, with 15 bases in between. The CDR3 DNA reads TGCAGTGCTAGAGTAAGCCTTTGGGAAGCTAACTATGGCTACACCTTC. Protein: CSARVSLWEANYGYTF.

This clonotype is a singleton in its sample. The rearrangement links TRBV12-3 or TRBV12-4 to TRBJ2-5; no firm D call. CDR3 length equals 12 residues. V lost 7 bases and J lost 11, with 17 bases in between. CDR3 nucleotides: TGTGCCAGCACCGAAGACCCAGTAAGGCAGTACTTC. This codes for CASTEDPVRQYF.

This clonotype was seen only a few times. V and J are TRBV5-1 and TRBJ1-2; maybe TRBD1 (5 bases). There are 13 residues in the CDR3. V lost 2 bases, J lost 3 bases, and 8 bases lay in between. Germline V CDR1 and CDR2: SGHRS, YFSETQ. The CDR3 reads CASSFRGDYGYTF. The CDR3 nucleotides read TGCGCCAGCAGCTTCCGGGGGGACTATGGCTACACCTTC.

The chain couples TRBV7-9 to TRBJ2-6; 8 nucleotides align to TRBD1. This CDR3 is 18 amino acids long. Germline V gives CDR1 SEHNR, CDR2 FQNEAQ (reference sequence). V gave up 4 bases and J gave up 4 bases; unmatched junction bases: 12. For the CDR3, the DNA is TGTGCCAGCAGCTCAACCTGGACAGGGCGCTTCGGGGCCAACGTCCTGACTTTC. Amino acids: CASSSTWTGRFGANVLTF.

The chain links TRBV3-1 to TRBJ2-3, with D unclear. Between the trimmed V and J ends, which lost 0 bases and 5 bases, there was a span of 12 bases. This CDR3 region has 15 residues. Per the germline V gene, CDR1 is LGHDT and CDR2 is YNNKEL (reference sequence). CDR3 loop: CASSQDLGSQDTQYF. CDR3 in DNA: TGTGCCAGCAGCCAAGATCTTGGATCCCAAGATACGCAGTATTTT.

The table lists this clonotype with a few counts. This chain connects TRBV20-1 to TRBJ1-6; D gene uncertain. Trimming cost V 0 bases and J 10 bases, with 16 bases left between them. The CDR3 length is 15 residues. The germline V gene encodes CDR1 DFQATT and CDR2 SNEGSKA (reference sequence). The CDR3 DNA follows: TGCAGTGCTAGAGATCAGACCTCGATACGATCACCCCTCCACTTT. Encoded protein: CSARDQTSIRSPLHF.

This clonotype was seen more than once but under ten times. The chain employs TRBV7-2 and TRBJ2-1, with unresolved D. Near its end, the DNA agrees better with TRBJ2-7, so the J call may be wrong. In germline, CDR1 is SGHTA, CDR2 FQGNSA. This CDR3 has 13 residues. CDR3 protein: CASSWNSYNEQYF. Here the CDR3 DNA reads TGTGCCAGCAGCTGGAACTCCTACAATGAGCAGTACTTC.

This clonotype was observed a few times. The chain joins TRBV7-2 to TRBJ2-2; the D gene is possibly TRBD1 (6 bases). V lost 5 bases to trimming and J lost 7 bases, with 14 bases between them. This CDR3 has 14 amino acids. Germline CDR1 and CDR2: SGHTA and FQGNSA. The CDR3 spells CASSMYRVGGELFF. In DNA, the CDR3 is TGTGCCAGCAGCATGTACAGGGTGGGCGGGGAGCTGTTTTTT. Variable domain in full (rest from reference TRBV7-2 and TRBJ2-2): GAGVSQSPSNKVTEKGKDVELRCDPISGHTALYWYRQSLGQGLEFLIYFQGNSAPDKSGLPSDRFSAERTGGSVSTLTIQRTQQEDSAVYLCASSMYRVGGELFFGEGSRLTVL.

This chain uses TRBV7-2 with TRBJ1-4, with D possibly TRBD1 on 5 matching bases. The CDR3 runs to 15 residues. Germline CDR1 SGHTA, CDR2 FQGNSA. The ends were cut back, 2 bases at V and 10 bases at J, with 17 bases in the middle. The DNA for the CDR3 is TGTGCCAGCAGCTTAAACCGGGACCGGGATAGAAAACTGTTTTTT. It specifies CASSLNRDRDRKLFF. The variable domain in full, with the rest retrieved from reference TRBV7-2 and TRBJ1-4, is GAGVSQSPSNKVTEKGKDVELRCDPISGHTALYWYRQSLGQGLEFLIYFQGNSAPDKSGLPSDRFSAERTGGSVSTLTIQRTQQEDSAVYLCASSLNRDRDRKLFFGSGTQLSVL.

The CDR3 DNA follows: TGTGCCAGCAGTTATCGAGGACACCCAGACAATGAGCAGTTCTTC. Protein: CASSYRGHPDNEQFF. The rearrangement links TRBV6-5 to TRBJ2-1; a weak D match, TRBD1 (5 bases). Germline V CDR1 and CDR2: MNHEY, SVGAGI. The CDR3 extends over 15 amino acids. With 3 bases removed from V and 5 bases from J, the gap between germline ends came to 14 bases.